The clone carrying this T cell receptor (beta chain) was found a few times. This record comes from a study of a mutant IDH1 vaccine in newly diagnosed glioma. The time point was: baseline, week 1 (first vaccination visit). Specified treatment: pre-vaccination baseline after standard-of-care therapy. Each donor presented with a new WHO grade 3 or 4 astrocytoma that tested IDH1-mutant and showed ATRX loss. Some clones are missing from TCRdb's copy, which holds only in-frame ones; the method was immunoSEQ multiplex PCR. The sample has around 82,000 clones; more than 65% are singletons. The receptor's source is a man in his forties or fifties with glioma. Some clones in this sample may be carry-over from other donors' samples. Sequencing used PBMCs, obtained from a glioma patient treated with radiotherapy, temozolomide or both.

The CDR3 DNA is TGTGCCAGCAGTCGACAGAACTATGGCTACACCTTC. This translates into CASSRQNYGYTF. J is TRBJ1-2 and V is TRBV25-1; weak D call: TRBD1 (5 bases). The CDR3 covers 12 residues. CDR1 is MGHDK, CDR2 SYGVNS, per germline. V lost 5 bases and J 2 bases, leaving 6 bases between the germline ends.